This TCR beta chain was documented in a study of cytomegalovirus exposure and HLA in healthy donors. The CDR3 length is 14 residues. V was pared by 5 bases and J by 1 base, with 11 bases between. In germline, CDR1 is SEHNR, CDR2 FQNEAQ (reference sequence). As concerns this clone: What it binds is unknown.

Study observations and caveats: When analyzed later, a missense DCLRE1C variant was found to be linked to TCR beta V- and J-gene trimming. In vitro data verified three CMV-associated chains as specific for CMV antigens. Apart from CMV serostatus, no immune exposure information was available.

Sampled while nominally healthy, donors likely had unrecorded immune exposures. The PCR used 60 Vbeta and 13 Jbeta primers. Clones were read by immunoSEQ multiplex PCR, and TCRdb kept only the in-frame ones, dropping some. The sample yields 200,000 to 250,000 clones, 70% to 85% seen once. The TCR sequence derives from a woman between 40 and 50 years old in good health and CMV-seronegative. Material: PBMCs. This chain links TRBV7-9 with TRBJ2-5, with TRBD2 as a possible D gene (5 bases). The CDR3 DNA follows: TGTGCCAGCAGCGCCCTAGCTCCCCAAGAGACCCAGTACTTC. Protein: CASSALAPQETQYF.